The T cell receptor beta chain described here comes from a study of T cell repertoires in cytomegalovirus infection. Study-level points and caveats: The ex vivo response showed dominance by HLA-C-restricted CMV-specific TCR beta clonotypes.

Turning to this clonotype: No antigen is known for it.

The CDR3 sequence is 14 residues long. Germline V gene lookup returns CDR1 SGHRS and CDR2 YFSETQ. Trimming took 4 bases from V and 0 from J, leaving 11 bases between them. MiXCR, run by TCRdb on the reads, gives a single entry per CDR3 protein. The top ten clones hold around 16% of a sample with approximately 250,000 distinct CDR3 sequences, approximately 9.2% of them seen once. Sample: PBMCs. V usage is TRBV5-1 and J usage is TRBJ2-7; D uncertain. The clonotype comes from a human donor in good health (CMV status not recorded). Some clones in this sample may be carry-over from other donors' samples. The DNA of the CDR3 is TGCGCCAGCAGCATCACTATCCCCTCCTACGAGCAGTACTTC. Translation gives CASSITIPSYEQYF.